These 4 T cell receptor beta chains came from one sample sequenced in a study of glioma-infiltrating T cells after dendritic cell vaccination. Profiled with immunoSEQ multiplex PCR; TCRdb holds only in-frame clones, not every one. The table has approximately 82,000 clones, approximately 90% seen once; the top ten hold approximately 2.9%. This specimen was blood, taken before dendritic cell vaccination. The source of these receptors is a human donor with glioblastoma.

The chain links TRBV4-2 to TRBJ2-3, with 8 nucleotides matching TRBD2. The CDR3 loop spans 17 amino acids. Germline V lookup: CDR1 LGHNA, CDR2 YNFKEQ. V trimming: 0 bases; J trimming: 2 bases; junction bases outside the gene matches: 7. The CDR3 loop reads CASSQEFGRGVTDTQYF. The CDR3, as DNA: TGTGCCAGCAGCCAAGAGTTCGGGAGGGGTGTCACAGATACGCAGTATTTT.

The rearrangement links TRBV28 to TRBJ2-5; TRBD2 might be the D (5 bases). Germline V gives CDR1 MDHEN, CDR2 SYDVKM. V was shortened by 1 base and J by 2 bases, with 11 bases between the two germline ends. CDR3 size: 15 residues. In DNA, the CDR3 is TGTGCCAGCAGTTTATTCACGGAGGCACAAGAGACCCAGTACTTC. This codes for CASSLFTEAQETQYF. Using reference TRBV28 and TRBJ2-5 for the parts outside the CDR3, the full variable domain is DVKVTQSSRYLVKRTGEKVFLECVQDMDHENMFWYRQDPGLGLRLIYFSYDVKMKEKGDIPEGYSVSREKKERFSLILESASTNQTSMYLCASSLFTEAQETQYFGPGTRLLVL.

V and J are TRBV21-1 and TRBJ1-4. TRBV21-1 is noted as a pseudogene. The CDR3 runs 20 residues. Written as DNA, the CDR3 is TGTGCCAGCAGCAAACACCGCCGACGGTCCAAGCGGTCTGAAAATGAAAAACTGTTTTTT. Amino acid sequence: CASSKHRRRSKRSENEKLFF.

V and J are TRBV11-3 and TRBJ2-5, with TRBD2 matching over 12 bases. The CDR3 has 15 residues. Germline V gene lookup returns CDR1 SGHNT and CDR2 YENEEA. The V segment lost 5 bases and the J segment 5 bases; nucleotides outside the gene matches: 6. The CDR3 is CASSKGLAGPETQYF. CDR3 nucleotide sequence: TGTGCCAGCAGCAAGGGACTAGCGGGCCCGGAGACCCAGTACTTC.